This T cell receptor (beta chain) is drawn from a study of early T cells in non-severe SARS-CoV-2 infection. Study as a whole: Sequenced material consisted of bulk RNA (from unsorted whole blood), and chains were unpaired. Study-wide results and limits: The study's VDJdb matching favored anti-spike CD8 responses and missed private and CD4 specificities.

The CDR3 runs 13 residues. V shed 5 bases and J shed 3 bases, with 9 bases lying between them. There are many counts of this clonotype. Its antigen is still unknown. The TCR library protocol attached unique molecular identifiers to the individual cDNA molecules. TCRdb independently ran MiXCR on the 5' RACE reads; one entry per CDR3 protein. The sample has approximately 31,000 distinct CDR3 sequences, more than 4.5% seen once. The gene calls are TRBV12-3 or TRBV12-4 and TRBJ2-3; D is uncertain. The sequence came from an adult who was a healthcare worker with PCR-confirmed SARS-CoV-2 infection or an uninfected control (not recorded which). The sample was whole blood. CDR3 nucleotides: TGTGCCAGCAGTCTAACCGGGACAGATACGCAGTATTTT. Translation gives CASSLTGTDTQYF.